The rows below give T cell receptor beta chains drawn from one sample of a study of T cells after yellow fever vaccination. Each CDR3 protein gets one entry after TCRdb re-called the 5' RACE reads with MiXCR. The data contain some 68,000 distinct CDR3 sequences, approximately 7% of them seen just once; the ten biggest clones take up 30% to 45%. This sample comprised CD8+ T cells sorted from PBMCs, obtained about 49 days after the first yellow fever vaccination. The receptors shown here come from a man between 18 and 29 years old who received the YFV17D yellow fever vaccine. The conserved cysteine and the conserved F or W are not part of the CDR3 here.

v_gene,j_gene,CDR3aa
TRBV29-1,TRBJ2-3,SVEDPRRGQGTTDTQY
TRBV7-8,TRBJ2-1,ASSLKGARPYNEQF
TRBV5-6,TRBJ2-5,ASSIDHEETQY
TRBV24-1,TRBJ1-4,ATSDTRTGNEKLF
TRBV4-1,TRBJ2-1,ASSQQGAVEQF
TRBV5-4,TRBJ1-4,ASSLSGGELF
TRBV4-1,TRBJ1-6,ASSQAVGGSPLH
TRBV4-1,TRBJ1-6,ASSHKGGGQSPLH
TRBV12-3/TRBV12-4,TRBJ2-7,ASRVGAGGYEQY
TRBV7-9,TRBJ1-1,DSTRKGYMNTEAF
TRBV20-1,TRBJ2-1,SAMSSGSGVEQF
TRBV27,TRBJ1-2,ASSLTSGEHGYT
TRBV4-3,TRBJ2-4,ASSQGSLAKNIQY
TRBV9,TRBJ2-3,ASSVVGSDTQY
TRBV7-2,TRBJ2-5,ASSLLGGMETQY
TRBV20-1,TRBJ1-1,SAYGTEAF
TRBV6-2/TRBV6-3,TRBJ2-5,ASSYGSNSLLETQY
TRBV7-6,TRBJ1-1,ASSLVGTAFEAF
TRBV7-9,TRBJ2-7,ASSLSSGGFHEQY
TRBV7-3,TRBJ2-3,ASSPSGGADTQY
TRBV10-3,TRBJ2-7,AISFWTPYEQY
TRBV7-2,TRBJ2-4,ASSYWGDIQY
TRBV7-2,TRBJ2-5,ASSLGIGEETQY
TRBV20-1,TRBJ1-6,SAQGNSPLH
TRBV6-5,TRBJ2-5,ASKKGQSYQETQY
TRBV19,TRBJ2-5,ASSVLQAPRAQY